This is a list of T cell receptor beta chains from one sample in a study of blood T cell repertoires in COVID-19. Profiling relied on immunoSEQ multiplex PCR, and the TCRdb table lists in-frame clones only, not all of them. The data hold 300,000 to 450,000 clones, with approximately 87% observed a single time. The specimen sequenced was peripheral blood. These receptors all come from an older woman with COVID-19, enrolled during active disease. Each CDR3 is given with its conserved first and last residue. The order of the fields is clone size, D gene, J gene, V gene, CDR3 DNA, CDR3 protein. D genes are given only for firm matches. Clone size is stated in some rows and not others, as once, few, many or a class when expanded.

>-|-|TRBJ2-6|TRBV14
TGTGCCAGCAGCCAGCAGGGTGCTGGGGCCAACGTCCTGACTTTC
CASSQQGAGANVLTF
>-|TRBD1|TRBJ1-4|TRBV5-1
TGCGCCAGCAGCTTACAGGGGGTAAAAGAAAAACTGTTTTTT
CASSLQGVKEKLFF
>-|-|TRBJ1-2|TRBV5-1
TGCGCCAGCAGCTTGGTCGGAGGCAGCTATGGCTACACCTTC
CASSLVGGSYGYTF
>few|-|TRBJ1-5|TRBV30
TGTGCCTGGAGTGTCCAGGGTAATCAGCCCCAGCATTTT
CAWSVQGNQPQHF
>-|-|TRBJ2-3|TRBV9
TGTGCCAGCACCGTGGGGGGAAGCACAGATACGCAGTATTTT
CASTVGGSTDTQYF
>-|-|TRBJ1-1|TRBV5-1
TGCGCCAGCAGCTTGAGCAGGGCGAACACTGAAGCTTTCTTT
CASSLSRANTEAFF
>-|-|TRBJ1-5|TRBV5-1
TGCGCCAGCAGGCCAGGGGACAATCAGCCCCAGCATTTT
CASRPGDNQPQHF
>once|TRBD1|TRBJ1-2|TRBV28
TGTGCCAGCAGTTTAAGAGGGACAGCCATCTATGGCTACACCTTC
CASSLRGTAIYGYTF
>-|-|TRBJ1-2|TRBV7-9
TGTGCCAGCAGCTTAGGGGGAGCTAACTATGGCTACACCTTC
CASSLGGANYGYTF
>-|-|TRBJ1-1|TRBV5-1
TGCGCCAGCAAAAGACAGGCCGAAATGAACACTGAAGCTTTCTTT
CASKRQAEMNTEAFF
>-|-|TRBJ1-2|TRBV19
TGTGCCAGTAGTACTTCAGGGGTACCTGGGAAAATGACGAACTTC
CASSTSGVPGKMTNF
>-|-|TRBJ1-2|TRBV5-4
TGTGCCAGCAGCTTGGTAGGGGGCTATGGCTACACCTTC
CASSLVGGYGYTF
>-|-|TRBJ1-3|TRBV25-1
TGTGCCAGCAGTGCCAAGACAGGTTCGCGGGGAAACACCATATATTTT
CASSAKTGSRGNTIYF
>-|-|TRBJ1-5|TRBV18
TGTGCCAGCTCCCAGAGCCATAAGGAGCAGCCCCAGCATTTT
CASSQSHKEQPQHF
>-|-|TRBJ2-7|TRBV18
TGTGCCAGCTCACCACCGGGCAGCTCCTACGAGCAGTACTTC
CASSPPGSSYEQYF